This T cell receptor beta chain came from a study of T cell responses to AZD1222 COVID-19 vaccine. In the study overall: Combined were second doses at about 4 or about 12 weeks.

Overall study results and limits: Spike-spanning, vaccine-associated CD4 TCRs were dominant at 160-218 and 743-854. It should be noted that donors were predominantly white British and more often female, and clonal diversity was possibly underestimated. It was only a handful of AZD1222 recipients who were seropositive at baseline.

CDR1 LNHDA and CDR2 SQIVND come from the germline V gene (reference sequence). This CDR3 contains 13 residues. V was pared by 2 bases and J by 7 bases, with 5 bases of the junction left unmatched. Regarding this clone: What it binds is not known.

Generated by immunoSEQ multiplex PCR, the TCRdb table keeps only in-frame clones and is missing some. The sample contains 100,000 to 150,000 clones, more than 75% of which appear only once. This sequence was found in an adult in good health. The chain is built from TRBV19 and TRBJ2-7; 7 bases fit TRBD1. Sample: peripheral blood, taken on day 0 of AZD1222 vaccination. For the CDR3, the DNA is TGTGCCAGTAGTATAAGGGGGCGAGGGGAGCAGTACTTC. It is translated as CASSIRGRGEQYF.